One sample yielded the 14 T cell receptor beta chains listed below, sequenced in a study of blood T cell repertoires in COVID-19. Assay used: immunoSEQ multiplex PCR; TCRdb lists only in-frame clones, some missing. The table has under 400,000 clones, 80% to 90% seen once. The sample comprised PBMCs or T cells enriched from blood (not recorded which). These TCRs come from a middle-aged woman with acute COVID-19.

The rearrangement links TRBV24-1 to TRBJ1-6; D may be TRBD1 (5 bases). Germline lookup yields CDR1 KGHDR and CDR2 SFDVKD. The CDR3 has 13 residues. The ends were cut back, 6 bases at V and 10 bases at J, with 12 bases in the middle. The CDR3 bases are TGTGCCACCAGTCAAGGGGTTGGCTCACCCCTCCACTTT. Its translation is CATSQGVGSPLHF.

V and J are TRBV5-4 and TRBJ1-6; unclear D gene. CDR1 and CDR2 (germline): SGHNT, YYREEE (reference sequence). Trimming removed 9 bases from V and 4 bases from J, with 14 bases in between. The CDR3 runs to 14 residues. CDR3 sequence reads: CATQTALYNSPLHF. The CDR3 DNA is TGTGCCACCCAGACTGCGTTGTATAATTCACCCCTCCACTTT.

The chain links TRBV4-1 to TRBJ2-2, with D possibly being TRBD1 (6 bases). There are 15 residues in the CDR3. V was shortened by 5 bases and J by 8 bases, with 18 bases between the two germline ends. Per germline, CDR1 MGHRA and CDR2 YSYEKL. The CDR3 loop is CASSFPTGFGGELFF. The CDR3, as DNA: TGCGCCAGCAGCTTCCCGACAGGATTCGGGGGGGAGCTGTTTTTT.

This chain uses TRBV19 with TRBJ2-4; a possible D gene is TRBD1 (6 bases). Trimming took off 6 bases at V and 1 base at J, with 16 bases between the two ends. Germline CDR1 and CDR2: LNHDA and SQIVND (reference sequence). The CDR3 covers 16 residues. CDR3 loop: CASRRQAFGAKNIQYF. The CDR3 coding sequence is TGTGCCAGTAGGCGACAGGCATTCGGGGCCAAAAACATTCAGTACTTC. Combining the CDR3 with reference TRBV19 and TRBJ2-4 gives the whole variable domain DGGITQSPKYLFRKEGQNVTLSCEQNLNHDAMYWYRQDPGQGLRLIYYSQIVNDFQKGDIAEGYSVSREKKESFPLTVTSAQKNPTAFYLCASRRQAFGAKNIQYFGAGTRLSVL.

This chain links TRBV5-1 with TRBJ2-1, with D tentatively TRBD1 (6 bases). Germline CDR1 is SGHRS and CDR2 is YFSETQ. The CDR3 has 16 amino acids. The V end lost 4 bases, the J end lost 10 bases, and 24 bases lay between the germline ends. Here the CDR3 reads CASSGLGQTSQGEQFF. CDR3 DNA: TGCGCCAGCAGCGGCCTTGGACAGACCTCACAAGGGGAGCAGTTCTTC.

This clone was seen more than once but under ten times. The gene calls are TRBV2 and TRBJ2-1, with 7 positions matching TRBD1. The germline CDR1 and CDR2 sequences are SNHLY and FYNNEI. This CDR3 region has 13 residues. V dropped 4 bases and J dropped 5; count of bases not matched to a gene: 2. The CDR3 spells CASSGGQNNEQFF. The CDR3 nucleotides are TGTGCCAGCAGTGGGGGACAGAACAATGAGCAGTTCTTC.

The chain couples TRBV2 to TRBJ2-5, with 7 bases lining up with TRBD2. Trimming removed 4 bases from V and 1 base from J; junction bases left unmatched: 9. Germline V gene lookup returns CDR1 SNHLY and CDR2 FYNNEI. The CDR3 contains 16 residues. DNA for the CDR3: TGTGCCAGCAGTGCGGAAGGTCTAGCGGTCCAAGAGACCCAGTACTTC. It specifies CASSAEGLAVQETQYF.

J is TRBJ1-5 and V is TRBV19; 7 bases align to TRBD1. The CDR3 contains 13 residues. Germline V gene data show CDR1 as LNHDA and CDR2 as SQIVND (reference sequence). J lost 7 bases, V lost 8 bases, and 8 bases had no gene match. The CDR3 reads CASGQGERQPQHF. The CDR3 DNA is TGTGCCAGTGGGCAGGGGGAAAGGCAGCCCCAGCATTTT. Full variable domain (rest looked up from reference TRBV19 and TRBJ1-5): DGGITQSPKYLFRKEGQNVTLSCEQNLNHDAMYWYRQDPGQGLRLIYYSQIVNDFQKGDIAEGYSVSREKKESFPLTVTSAQKNPTAFYLCASGQGERQPQHFGDGTRLSIL.

V is TRBV5-4 and J is TRBJ1-1; D perhaps matches TRBD1 (5 bases). CDR1 and CDR2 (germline): SGHNT, YYREEE (reference sequence). V shed 4 bases and J shed 2 bases, with 15 bases lying between them. The CDR3 contains 15 residues. Here the CDR3 DNA reads TGTGCCAGCAGCCCGACAAAGGGACTCAACACTGAAGCTTTCTTT. Its translation is CASSPTKGLNTEAFF.

The CDR3 loop reads CASSQEGDSRGSWELFF. The CDR3 DNA reads as TGTGCCAGCAGCCAAGAAGGGGACAGCCGCGGGTCTTGGGAGCTGTTTTTT. J is TRBJ2-2 and V is TRBV4-2, with 7 nucleotides matching TRBD1. The length of the CDR3 is 17 residues. Germline CDR1 reads LGHNA; CDR2 reads YNFKEQ. Trimming took 0 bases from V and 9 from J; bases not matched to a gene: 13.

To note about this clone: This CDR3 is also generated by other DNA sequences in the sample. The chain uses TRBV9 and TRBJ1-1, with D hard to call. Germline V gene sequence: CDR1 SGDLS, CDR2 YYNGEE. V shed 0 bases and J shed 1 base, with 4 bases lying between them. CDR3 length: 13 residues. The CDR3 loop is CASSVAGNTEAFF. CDR3 bases: TGTGCCAGCAGCGTAGCAGGGAACACTGAAGCTTTCTTT.

With regard to this clone: Distinct nucleotide sequences in the sample also encode this CDR3. The gene calls are TRBV29-1 and TRBJ1-5; D gene unclear. In germline, CDR1 is SQVTM, CDR2 ANQGSEA. Deletions cut 5 bases from V and 0 bases from J, with 8 bases between. CDR3 length: 13 amino acids. The CDR3 spells CSVSENSNQPQHF. The CDR3 DNA reads as TGCAGCGTTTCCGAGAATAGCAATCAGCCCCAGCATTTT. Full variable domain (remainder filled in from reference TRBV29-1 and TRBJ1-5): SAVISQKPSRDICQRGTSLTIQCQVDSQVTMMFWYRQQPGQSLTLIATANQGSEATYESGFVIDKFPISRPNLTFSTLTVSNMSPEDSSIYLCSVSENSNQPQHFGDGTRLSIL.

Worth noting for this clone: Other DNA sequences in this sample translate to the same CDR3. J is TRBJ1-5 and V is TRBV28; D ambiguous. Germline CDR1 is MDHEN and CDR2 is SYDVKM. Trimming took 3 bases from V and 0 from J, leaving 9 bases between them. CDR3 size: 15 residues. The CDR3 DNA sequence: TGTGCCAGCAGTTTCTCCGGGTATAGCAATCAGCCCCAGCATTTT. Protein: CASSFSGYSNQPQHF.

The V and J genes are TRBV11-1 and TRBJ2-3; D unclear. Between the trimmed V and J ends, which lost 5 bases and 3 bases, there was a span of 15 bases. Germline assignment: CDR1 SGHAT and CDR2 FQDESV (reference sequence). The CDR3 is made up of 15 amino acids. The CDR3 sequence is CASSPTGSLTDTQYF. Here the CDR3 DNA reads TGTGCCAGCAGCCCGACGGGTAGTTTGACAGATACGCAGTATTTT.